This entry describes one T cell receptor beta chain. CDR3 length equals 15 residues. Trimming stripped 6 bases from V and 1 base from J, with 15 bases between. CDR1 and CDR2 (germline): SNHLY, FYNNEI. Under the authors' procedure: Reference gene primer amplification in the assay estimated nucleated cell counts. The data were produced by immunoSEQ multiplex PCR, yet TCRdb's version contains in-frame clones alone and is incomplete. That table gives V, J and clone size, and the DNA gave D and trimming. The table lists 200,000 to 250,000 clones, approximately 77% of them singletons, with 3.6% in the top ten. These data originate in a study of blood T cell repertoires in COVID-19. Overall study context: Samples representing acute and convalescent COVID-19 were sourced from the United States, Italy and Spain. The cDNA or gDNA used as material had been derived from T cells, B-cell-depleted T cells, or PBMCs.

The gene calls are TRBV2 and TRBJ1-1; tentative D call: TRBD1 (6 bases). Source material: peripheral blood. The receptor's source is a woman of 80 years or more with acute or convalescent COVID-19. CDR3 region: CASRLGHRENTEAFF. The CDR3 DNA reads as TGTGCCAGCAGGTTGGGACATAGGGAGAACACTGAAGCTTTCTTT.